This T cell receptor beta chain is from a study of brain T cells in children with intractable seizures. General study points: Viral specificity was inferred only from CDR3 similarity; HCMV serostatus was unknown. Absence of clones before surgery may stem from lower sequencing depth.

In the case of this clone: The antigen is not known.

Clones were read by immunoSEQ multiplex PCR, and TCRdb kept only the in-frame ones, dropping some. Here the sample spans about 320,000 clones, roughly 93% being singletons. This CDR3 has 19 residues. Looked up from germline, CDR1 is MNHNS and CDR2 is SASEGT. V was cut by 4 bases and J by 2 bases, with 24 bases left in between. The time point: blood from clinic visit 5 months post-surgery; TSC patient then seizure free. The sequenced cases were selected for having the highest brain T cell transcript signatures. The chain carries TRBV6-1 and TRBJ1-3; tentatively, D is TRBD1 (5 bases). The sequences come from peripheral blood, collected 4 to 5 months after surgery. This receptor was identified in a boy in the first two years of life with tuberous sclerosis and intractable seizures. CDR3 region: CASSVPGPGGLGTGNTIYF. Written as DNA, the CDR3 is TGTGCCAGCAGTGTACCGGGACCGGGCGGCCTCGGGACTGGAAACACCATATATTTT.